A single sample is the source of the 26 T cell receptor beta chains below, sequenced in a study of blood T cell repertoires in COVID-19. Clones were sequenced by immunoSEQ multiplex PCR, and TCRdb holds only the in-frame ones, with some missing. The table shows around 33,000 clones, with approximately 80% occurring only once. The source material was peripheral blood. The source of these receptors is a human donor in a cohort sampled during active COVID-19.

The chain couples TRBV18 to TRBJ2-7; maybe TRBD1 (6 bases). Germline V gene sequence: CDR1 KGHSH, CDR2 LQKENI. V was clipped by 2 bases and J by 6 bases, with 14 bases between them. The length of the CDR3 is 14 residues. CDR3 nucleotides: TGTGCCAGCTCACCAAACAGGGCATCGGGCGAGCAGTACTTC. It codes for CASSPNRASGEQYF.

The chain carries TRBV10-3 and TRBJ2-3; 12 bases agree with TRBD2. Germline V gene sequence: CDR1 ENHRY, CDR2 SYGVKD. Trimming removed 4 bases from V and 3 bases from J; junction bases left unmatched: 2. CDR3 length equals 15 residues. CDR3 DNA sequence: TGTGCCATCAGTGGGGGGACTAGCGGGACAGATACGCAGTATTTT. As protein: CAISGGTSGTDTQYF.

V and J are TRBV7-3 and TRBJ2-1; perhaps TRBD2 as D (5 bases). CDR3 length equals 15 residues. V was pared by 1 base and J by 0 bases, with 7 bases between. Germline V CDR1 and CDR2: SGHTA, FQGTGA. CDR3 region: CASSLNRGSYNEQFF. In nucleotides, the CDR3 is TGTGCCAGCAGCTTAAACCGGGGCTCCTACAATGAGCAGTTCTTC.

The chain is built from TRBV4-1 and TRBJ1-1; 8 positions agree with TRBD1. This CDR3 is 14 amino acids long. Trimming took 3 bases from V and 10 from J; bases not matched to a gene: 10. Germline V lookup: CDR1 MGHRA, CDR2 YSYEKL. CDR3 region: CASSHPGQGRGAFF. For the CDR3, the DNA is TGCGCCAGCAGCCACCCAGGACAGGGCAGAGGAGCTTTCTTT.

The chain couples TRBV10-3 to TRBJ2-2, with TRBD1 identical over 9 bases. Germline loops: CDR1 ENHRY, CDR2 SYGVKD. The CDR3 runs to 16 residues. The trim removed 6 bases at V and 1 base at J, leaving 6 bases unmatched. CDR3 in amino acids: CAIREPGQGNTGELFF. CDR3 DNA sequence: TGTGCCATCAGAGAACCGGGACAGGGGAACACCGGGGAGCTGTTTTTT.

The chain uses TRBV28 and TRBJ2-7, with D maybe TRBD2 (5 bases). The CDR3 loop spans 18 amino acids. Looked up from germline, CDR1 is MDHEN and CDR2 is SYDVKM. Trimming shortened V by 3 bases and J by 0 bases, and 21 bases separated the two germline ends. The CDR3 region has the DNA TGTGCCAGCAGTTTGTTGGGGAAGTGGGAGTCTAGCTCCTACGAGCAGTACTTC. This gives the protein CASSLLGKWESSSYEQYF.

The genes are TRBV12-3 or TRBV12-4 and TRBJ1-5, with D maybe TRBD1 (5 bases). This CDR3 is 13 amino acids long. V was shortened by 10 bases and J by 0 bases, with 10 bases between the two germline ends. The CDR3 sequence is CATRRGSNQPQHF. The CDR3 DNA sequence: TGTGCCACCAGAAGGGGTAGCAATCAGCCCCAGCATTTT.

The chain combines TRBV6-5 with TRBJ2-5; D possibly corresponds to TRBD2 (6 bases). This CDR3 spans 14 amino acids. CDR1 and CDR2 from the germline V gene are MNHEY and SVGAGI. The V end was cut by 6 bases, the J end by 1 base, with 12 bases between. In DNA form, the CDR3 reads TGTGCCAGCAGAGGTGTCGGGGGCCAAGAGACCCAGTACTTC. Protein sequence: CASRGVGGQETQYF.

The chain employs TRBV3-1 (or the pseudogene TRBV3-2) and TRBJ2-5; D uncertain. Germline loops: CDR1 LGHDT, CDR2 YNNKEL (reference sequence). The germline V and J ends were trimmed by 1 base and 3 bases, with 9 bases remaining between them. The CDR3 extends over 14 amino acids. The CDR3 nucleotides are TGTGCCAGCAGCCAAGGACACAGAGAAGAGACCCAGTACTTC. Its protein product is CASSQGHREETQYF.

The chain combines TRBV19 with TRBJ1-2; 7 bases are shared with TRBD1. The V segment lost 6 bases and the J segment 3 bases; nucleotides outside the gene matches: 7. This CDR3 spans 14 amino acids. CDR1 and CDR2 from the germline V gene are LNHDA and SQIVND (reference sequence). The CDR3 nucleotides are TGTGCCAGTAGGGCGATACAGGGGCACTATGGCTACACCTTC. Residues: CASRAIQGHYGYTF.

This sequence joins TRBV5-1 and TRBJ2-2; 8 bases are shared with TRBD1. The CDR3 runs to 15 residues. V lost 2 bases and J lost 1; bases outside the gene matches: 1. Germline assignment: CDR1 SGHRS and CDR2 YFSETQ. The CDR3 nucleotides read TGCGCCAGCAGCTTCACAGGGGGGAACACCGGGGAGCTGTTTTTT. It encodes CASSFTGGNTGELFF.

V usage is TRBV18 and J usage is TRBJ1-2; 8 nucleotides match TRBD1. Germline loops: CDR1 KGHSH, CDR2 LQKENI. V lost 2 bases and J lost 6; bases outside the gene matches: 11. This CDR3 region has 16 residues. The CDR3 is CASSPRAGAGGDGYTF. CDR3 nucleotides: TGTGCCAGCTCACCAAGAGCCGGGGCAGGGGGCGATGGCTACACCTTC.

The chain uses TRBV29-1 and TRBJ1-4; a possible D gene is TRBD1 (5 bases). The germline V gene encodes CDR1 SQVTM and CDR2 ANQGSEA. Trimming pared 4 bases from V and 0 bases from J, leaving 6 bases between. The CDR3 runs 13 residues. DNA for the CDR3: TGCAGCGTTGGGGGCGCAACTAATGAAAAACTGTTTTTT. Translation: CSVGGATNEKLFF.

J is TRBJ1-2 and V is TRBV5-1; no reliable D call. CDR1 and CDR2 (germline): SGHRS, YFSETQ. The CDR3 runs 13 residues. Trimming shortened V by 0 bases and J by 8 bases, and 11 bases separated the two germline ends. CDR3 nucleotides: TGCGCCAGCAGCTTGGACGGGGTCGGAGGCTACACCTTC. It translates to CASSLDGVGGYTF.

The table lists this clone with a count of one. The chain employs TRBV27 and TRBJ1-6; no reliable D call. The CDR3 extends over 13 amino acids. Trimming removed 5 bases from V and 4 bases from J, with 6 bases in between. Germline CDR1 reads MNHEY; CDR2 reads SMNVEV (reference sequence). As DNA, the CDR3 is TGTGCCAGCAGTCCGGGGTATAATTCACCCCTCCACTTT. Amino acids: CASSPGYNSPLHF.

The CDR3 region is CASSSLFSAYNEQFF. Written as DNA, the CDR3 is TGTGCCAGCAGTTCGCTATTTTCGGCCTACAATGAGCAGTTCTTC. The V and J genes are TRBV5-5 and TRBJ2-1, with unresolved D. This CDR3 has 15 residues. Germline values: CDR1 SGHKS, CDR2 YYEKEE (reference sequence). The V gene lost 5 bases and the J gene lost 2 bases, with 14 bases spanning the gap.

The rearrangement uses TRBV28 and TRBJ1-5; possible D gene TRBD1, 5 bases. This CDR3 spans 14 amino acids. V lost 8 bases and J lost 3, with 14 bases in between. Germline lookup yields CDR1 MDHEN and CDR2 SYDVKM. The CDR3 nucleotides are TGTGCCAGCCCTGGGTACAGGCTCAATCAGCCCCAGCATTTT. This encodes CASPGYRLNQPQHF.

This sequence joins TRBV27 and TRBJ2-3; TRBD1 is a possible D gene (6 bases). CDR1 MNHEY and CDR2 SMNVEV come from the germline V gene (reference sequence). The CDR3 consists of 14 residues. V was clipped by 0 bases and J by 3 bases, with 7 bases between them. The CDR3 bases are TGTGCCAGCAGTTTATCGACAGGAACAGATACGCAGTATTTT. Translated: CASSLSTGTDTQYF.

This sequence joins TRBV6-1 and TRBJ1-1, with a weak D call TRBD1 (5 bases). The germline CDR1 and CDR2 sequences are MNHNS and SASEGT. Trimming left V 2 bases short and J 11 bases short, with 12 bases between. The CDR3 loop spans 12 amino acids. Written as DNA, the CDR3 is TGTGCCAGCAGTGAATCCGGGGGGTTGGCTTTCTTT. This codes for CASSESGGLAFF.

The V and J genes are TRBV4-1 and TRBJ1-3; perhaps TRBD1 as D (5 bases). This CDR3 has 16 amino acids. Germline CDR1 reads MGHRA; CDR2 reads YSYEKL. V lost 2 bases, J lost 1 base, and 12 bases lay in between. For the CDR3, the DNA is TGCGCCAGCAGCCAACCCCCCGGGGGATCTGGAAACACCATATATTTT. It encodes CASSQPPGGSGNTIYF.

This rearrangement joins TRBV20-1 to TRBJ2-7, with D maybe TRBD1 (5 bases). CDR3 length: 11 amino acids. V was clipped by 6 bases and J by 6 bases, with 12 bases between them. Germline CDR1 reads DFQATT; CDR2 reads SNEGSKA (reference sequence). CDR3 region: CSAATGSEQYF. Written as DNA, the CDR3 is TGCAGTGCCGCAACAGGATCCGAGCAGTACTTC.

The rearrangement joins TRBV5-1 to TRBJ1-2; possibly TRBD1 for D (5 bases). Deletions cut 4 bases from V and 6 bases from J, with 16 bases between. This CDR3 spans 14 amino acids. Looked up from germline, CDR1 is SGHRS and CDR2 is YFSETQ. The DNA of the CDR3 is TGCGCCAGCAGCCTAAGTCAGGGATGGGATGGCTACACCTTC. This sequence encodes CASSLSQGWDGYTF.

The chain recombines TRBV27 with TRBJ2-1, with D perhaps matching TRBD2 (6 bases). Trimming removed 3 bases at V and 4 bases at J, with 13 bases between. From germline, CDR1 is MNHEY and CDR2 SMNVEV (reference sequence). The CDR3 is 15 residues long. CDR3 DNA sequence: TGTGCCAGCAGTTTCGTCCAGGGAGGTTACAATGAGCAGTTCTTC. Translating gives CASSFVQGGYNEQFF.

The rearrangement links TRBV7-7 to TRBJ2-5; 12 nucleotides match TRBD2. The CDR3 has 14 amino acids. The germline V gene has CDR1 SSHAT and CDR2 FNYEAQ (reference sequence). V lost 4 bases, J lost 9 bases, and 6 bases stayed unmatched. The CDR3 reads CASSSTGTSGSQYF. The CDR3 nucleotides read TGTGCCAGCAGCTCCACCGGGACTAGCGGGTCCCAGTACTTC. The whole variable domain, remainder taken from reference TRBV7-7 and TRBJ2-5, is GAGVSQSPRYKVTKRGQDVTLRCDPISSHATLYWYQQALGQGPEFLTYFNYEAQPDKSGLPSDRFSAERPEGSISTLTIQRTEQRDSAMYRCASSSTGTSGSQYFGPGTRLLVL.

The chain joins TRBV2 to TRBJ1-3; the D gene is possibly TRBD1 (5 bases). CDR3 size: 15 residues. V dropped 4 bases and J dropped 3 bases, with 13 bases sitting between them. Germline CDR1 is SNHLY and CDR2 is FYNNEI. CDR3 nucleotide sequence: TGTGCCAGCAGTGCGGGGGTGATAGGTGGAAACACCATATATTTT. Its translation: CASSAGVIGGNTIYF.

CDR3 loop: CASSATALSGNTIYF. CDR3 nucleotide sequence: TGTGCCAGCAGCGCGACAGCACTCTCTGGAAACACCATATATTTT. The chain links TRBV5-5 to TRBJ1-3; tentatively, D is TRBD1 (5 bases). The CDR3 is 15 amino acids. Trimming removed 4 bases from V and 0 bases from J, with 11 bases in between. Germline lookup yields CDR1 SGHKS and CDR2 YYEKEE (reference sequence).